A single sample is the source of the 14 T cell receptor beta chains below, sequenced in a study of monozygotic twins with inflammatory bowel disease. TCRdb re-called the 5' RACE reads and shows each CDR3 protein once, DNA omitted. This sample's clone table lists 200,000 to 250,000 distinct CDR3 sequences. Material: blood. Receptors were obtained from a human donor with ulcerative colitis or Crohn's disease, or a healthy co-twin of an affected twin (not recorded which).

V and J are TRBV4-1 and TRBJ2-3; the TCRdb D gene call, TRBD2, has no DNA to confirm it. Germline CDR1 reads MGHRA; CDR2 reads YSYEKL. The CDR3 loop spans 17 amino acids. The CDR3 reads CASSQDRTSGPLGTQYF.

J is TRBJ2-7 and V is TRBV6-5; the TRBD2 assignment by TCRdb is unverifiable without DNA. CDR1 MNHEY and CDR2 SVGAGI come from the germline V gene. The length of the CDR3 is 19 residues. CDR3 in amino acids: CASSYSRGPGLAVSYEQYF.

CDR3 residues: CASSWGTGNTGELFF. The chain links TRBV5-1 to TRBJ2-2; lacking DNA, the TRBD1 call made by TCRdb goes unchecked. Germline assignment: CDR1 SGHRS and CDR2 YFSETQ. The CDR3 totals 15 residues.

The chain has TRBV5-1 and TRBJ1-1. This CDR3 region has 16 residues. The V gene's germline CDR1 is SGHRS and CDR2 YFSETQ. The CDR3 loop reads CASSLGDRVINTEAFF.

The V and J genes are TRBV12-3 or TRBV12-4 and TRBJ1-1; TCRdb gives TRBD1 as the D gene, but with no DNA this cannot be confirmed. The CDR3 runs 16 residues. The CDR3 protein is CASSPLDGIMNTEAFF.

The gene calls are TRBV7-9 and TRBJ2-1. The CDR3 is 15 amino acids. Looked up from germline, CDR1 is SEHNR and CDR2 is FQNEAQ (reference sequence). The CDR3 loop reads CASSSTWTRYNEQFF.

This chain joins TRBV5-1 and TRBJ2-1; TCRdb proposes TRBD2, but this gene call is untestable without DNA. This CDR3 region has 11 residues. Germline lookup yields CDR1 SGHRS and CDR2 YFSETQ. CDR3 residues: CASRIAEEQFF.

This chain uses TRBV12-3 or TRBV12-4 with TRBJ1-1; lacking DNA, the TRBD1 call made by TCRdb goes unchecked. The CDR3 is 15 residues long. The CDR3 loop reads CASTLIRGMNTEAFF.

The genes are TRBV7-9 and TRBJ2-5; there is no DNA to check the TCRdb D call of TRBD1. CDR1 is SEHNR and CDR2 is FQNEAQ in the germline V gene (reference sequence). This CDR3 is 13 amino acids long. The CDR3 here is CASSQTEQETQYF. Variable domain in full (rest from reference TRBV7-9 and TRBJ2-5): DTGVSQNPRHKITKRGQNVTFRCDPISEHNRLYWYRQTLGQGPEFLTYFQNEAQLEKSRLLSDRFSAERPKGSFSTLEIQRTEQGDSAMYLCASSQTEQETQYFGPGTRLLVL.

The chain has TRBV12-3 or TRBV12-4 and TRBJ2-2; with no DNA, the TCRdb D assignment of TRBD2 cannot be verified. This CDR3 has 16 residues. CDR3: CASSPGTSANTGELFF.

The chain carries TRBV12-3 or TRBV12-4 and TRBJ1-4; the TCRdb D gene call, TRBD1, has no DNA to confirm it. The length of the CDR3 is 15 residues. This CDR3 reads CASSLAGQGPPKLFF.

This sequence joins TRBV7-9 and TRBJ2-3; TCRdb returns TRBD2, unconfirmable since there is no DNA. The germline V gene encodes CDR1 SEHNR and CDR2 FQNEAQ (reference sequence). The CDR3 is made up of 14 amino acids. This CDR3 is CASSLVSETDTQYF.

The chain has TRBV30 and TRBJ2-5; checking the TCRdb D call of TRBD1 is not possible without DNA. Looked up from germline, CDR1 is GTSNPN and CDR2 is SVGIG (reference sequence). The CDR3 extends over 15 amino acids. CDR3 in amino acids: CACTGTGIGEETQYF.

The rearrangement links TRBV5-1 to TRBJ2-1; TCRdb lists TRBD2, though no DNA is available to test this call. Germline loops: CDR1 SGHRS, CDR2 YFSETQ. The CDR3 totals 16 residues. CDR3 protein: CASSLGTSGPYNEQFF.